The 29 T cell receptor beta chains listed next were all sequenced from one sample in a study of T cells in Graves' hyperthyroidism and ophthalmopathy. Researchers took RNA transcripts and amplified the TCR beta CDR3 regions from them. The HTBI set primed first-round TCR CDR3 RT-PCR. MiXCR, run by TCRdb on the multiplex PCR reads, gives a single entry per CDR3 protein. Of 600,000 or so distinct CDR3 sequences listed, 14% are singletons. Sequencing input: blood. All receptors derive from a woman under 30 with Graves' ophthalmopathy.

This clonotype was recorded many times. V usage is TRBV3-1 and J usage is TRBJ1-2; the D gene is possibly TRBD1 (5 bases). Germline-derived CDR1 and CDR2 are LGHDT and YNNKEL (reference sequence). V was clipped by 0 bases and J by 5 bases, with 7 bases between them. The CDR3 length is 13 residues. The CDR3 loop is CASSQEGPYGYTF. CDR3 nucleotide sequence: TGTGCCAGCAGCCAAGAGGGACCTTATGGCTACACCTTC.

This clonotype was counted at least ten times. The chain is built from TRBV11-2 and TRBJ2-7; 7 bases are a match to TRBD2. Germline V gene sequence: CDR1 SGHAT, CDR2 FQNNGV. This CDR3 contains 13 residues. J was trimmed by 7 bases and V by 6 bases; bases with no gene match: 9. The CDR3 bases are TGTGCCAGCAGACCAGGTGGGGAGGGGGAGCAGTACTTC. It encodes CASRPGGEGEQYF.

A remark on this clonotype: Since no conserved phenylalanine or tryptophan closes the CDR3, a read error is the likely cause. V and J are TRBV29-1 and TRBJ1-2, with no clear D. Trimming took off 0 bases at V and 8 bases at J, with 7 bases between the two ends. CDR3 size: 11 residues. Germline lookup yields CDR1 SQVTM and CDR2 ANQGSEA. This CDR3 is CSVEDEGGYTL. The CDR3 region has the DNA TGCAGCGTTGAAGATGAGGGAGGCTACACCCTC.

The chain has TRBV7-8 and TRBJ2-7; 9 bases match TRBD1. CDR1 is SGHVS, CDR2 FQNEAQ, per germline. The CDR3 runs 15 residues. The trim removed 3 bases at V and 3 bases at J, leaving 6 bases unmatched. Here the CDR3 DNA reads TGTGCCAGCAGCTTTACCGGGACAGGGATCTACGAGCAGTACTTC. It yields the protein CASSFTGTGIYEQYF.

This clonotype was seen ten or more times. The rearrangement uses TRBV12-5 and TRBJ2-7; 7 bases line up with TRBD2. Trimming took 6 bases from V and 1 from J; bases not matched to a gene: 12. The germline V gene encodes CDR1 LGHNT and CDR2 FRNRAP. This CDR3 is 16 amino acids long. The CDR3 nucleotides are TGTGCTAGTGGCCGCCACCCTAGCGGCCCGTCCTACGAGCAGTACTTC. This translates into CASGRHPSGPSYEQYF.

This clonotype was counted many times. The genes are TRBV7-3 and TRBJ2-1, with 11 bases matching TRBD2. Germline values: CDR1 SGHTA, CDR2 FQGTGA. V gave up 5 bases and J gave up 6 bases; unmatched junction bases: 9. This CDR3 comprises 16 residues. The CDR3 nucleotides read TGTGCCAGCAGCCGAGGGACTAGCGGCCGAGGCAATGAGCAGTTCTTC. It is translated as CASSRGTSGRGNEQFF.

The rearrangement joins TRBV7-3 to TRBJ1-2, with a tentative D call TRBD1 (5 bases). Trimming removed 2 bases at V and 4 bases at J, with 20 bases between. Germline lookup yields CDR1 SGHTA and CDR2 FQGTGA. CDR3 length equals 17 residues. CDR3 sequence: CASSLRSRRDPPYGYTF. Here the CDR3 DNA reads TGTGCCAGCAGCTTACGTTCAAGGAGGGACCCACCCTATGGCTACACCTTC.

Only a few counts were recorded for this clonotype. The J gene is TRBJ2-1, the V gene TRBV9; 10 bases are a match to TRBD2. Germline trimming cut 3 bases from V and 3 bases from J; bases unmatched to any gene: 15. The germline V gene encodes CDR1 SGDLS and CDR2 YYNGEE. The CDR3 totals 19 residues. In nucleotides, the CDR3 is TGTGCCAGCAGCGCACGCCCTGGAGCGGGAGGGGTTGGCTACAATGAGCAGTTCTTC. This encodes CASSARPGAGGVGYNEQFF.

This clonotype came up many times. The chain combines TRBV6-1 with TRBJ1-1; possibly TRBD1 for D (6 bases). The CDR3 contains 13 residues. CDR1 and CDR2 (germline): MNHNS, SASEGT. The V end was cut by 5 bases, the J end by 11 bases, with 18 bases between. CDR3 residues: CASSSRGGWLAFF. The CDR3 DNA sequence: TGTGCCAGCAGTTCCAGGGGTGGGTGGTTGGCTTTCTTT.

The chain has TRBV4-2 and TRBJ2-3; TRBD2 aligns across 8 bases. V lost 2 bases, J lost 4 bases, and 11 bases stayed unmatched. Germline lookup yields CDR1 LGHNA and CDR2 YNFKEQ. CDR3 length: 17 residues. This CDR3 is CASSQQAGAQGADTQYF. The CDR3 DNA is TGTGCCAGCAGCCAACAAGCGGGAGCGCAAGGGGCAGATACGCAGTATTTT.

This clonotype came up a few times. The chain is built from TRBV27 and TRBJ1-4, with D possibly TRBD1 on 5 matching bases. The length of the CDR3 is 12 residues. CDR1 MNHEY and CDR2 SMNVEV come from the germline V gene (reference sequence). V was shortened by 11 bases and J by 6 bases, with 13 bases between the two germline ends. The CDR3 loop reads CADRALDEKLFF. The CDR3 nucleotides read TGTGCCGACAGAGCTTTGGATGAAAAACTGTTTTTT.

The chain joins TRBV7-9 to TRBJ1-1; possibly TRBD1 for D (5 bases). From germline, CDR1 is SEHNR and CDR2 FQNEAQ (reference sequence). The CDR3 is made up of 16 amino acids. With 2 bases removed from V and 1 base from J, the gap between germline ends came to 14 bases. CDR3 DNA sequence: TGTGCCAGCAGCTTATCCCCGATAGGGACGAACACTGAAGCTTTCTTT. It is translated as CASSLSPIGTNTEAFF.

This clonotype showed up just a few times. The chain couples TRBV6-6 to TRBJ2-3; 9 bases map to TRBD1. CDR3 size: 15 residues. The germline V gene has CDR1 MNHNY and CDR2 SVGAGI (reference sequence). Losses at the gene ends were 2 bases for V and 5 bases for J; bases not matched to a gene: 5. Here the CDR3 DNA reads TGTGCCAGCAGTTACCGGGACAGGGAAATAGATACGCAGTATTTT. Its translation is CASSYRDREIDTQYF.

This clonotype was counted many times. J is TRBJ1-2 and V is TRBV12-5; 8 positions match TRBD1. Germline V gene sequence: CDR1 LGHNT, CDR2 FRNRAP. The CDR3 is 14 residues long. J gave up 4 bases and V 5 bases, and 6 bases lay outside the gene matches. In DNA, the CDR3 is TGTGCTAGTGGTGCTGGGACAGGATCCTATGGCTACACCTTC. The encoded protein is CASGAGTGSYGYTF.

At least ten counts were recorded for this clonotype. The J gene is TRBJ2-7, the V gene TRBV28, with a tentative D call TRBD2 (5 bases). Trimming removed 2 bases at V and 7 bases at J, with 21 bases between. The CDR3 covers 16 residues. Germline V gene sequence: CDR1 MDHEN, CDR2 SYDVKM. The CDR3 sequence is CASSLPLKDVSGEQYF. The CDR3 DNA is TGTGCCAGCAGTTTACCGTTAAAGGATGTTTCGGGGGAGCAGTACTTC.

The sample holds many counts of this clonotype. This chain links TRBV6-5 with TRBJ2-1; D remains unclear. The CDR3 sequence is 17 residues long. CDR1 is MNHEY, CDR2 SVGAGI, per germline. The V end lost 0 bases, the J end lost 0 bases, and 12 bases lay between the germline ends. The CDR3 is CASSYSIAVGSYNEQFF. The CDR3 coding sequence is TGTGCCAGCAGTTACTCGATTGCGGTGGGCTCCTACAATGAGCAGTTCTTC.

This clonotype has at least ten counts. The chain has TRBV29-1 and TRBJ2-3, with D perhaps being TRBD1 or TRBD2 (5 bases each). Per germline, CDR1 SQVTM and CDR2 ANQGSEA. V was cut by 5 bases and J by 2 bases, with 17 bases left in between. This CDR3 spans 15 amino acids. The CDR3 loop is CSVPRDLGITDTQYF. The CDR3 region has the DNA TGCAGCGTTCCCCGGGACCTTGGGATCACAGATACGCAGTATTTT.

This chain connects TRBV5-6 to TRBJ1-1; D gene unclear. Germline CDR1 is SGHDT and CDR2 is YYEEEE. The CDR3 contains 14 residues. The ends were cut back, 6 bases at V and 5 bases at J, with 17 bases in the middle. This CDR3 reads CASIGPGSGTEAFF. CDR3 coding DNA: TGTGCCAGCATTGGCCCGGGGAGTGGAACTGAAGCTTTCTTT.

This clonotype was observed at least ten times. The V gene is TRBV5-1, the J gene TRBJ2-3, with 7 bases fitting TRBD2. In germline, CDR1 is SGHRS, CDR2 YFSETQ. This CDR3 has 15 amino acids. V gave up 2 bases and J gave up 2 bases; unmatched junction bases: 5. The CDR3 spells CASSFDGRPTDTQYF. CDR3 coding DNA: TGCGCCAGCAGCTTTGACGGGAGGCCCACAGATACGCAGTATTTT.

This clonotype has ten or more counts. V gene TRBV6-2 or TRBV6-3 combines with J gene TRBJ1-1; D not resolved. CDR3 length: 14 amino acids. V was cut by 0 bases and J by 4 bases, with 9 bases left in between. Per germline, CDR1 MNHEY and CDR2 SVGEGT. The CDR3 nucleotides read TGTGCCAGCAGTTACTCGGACGTGGGCACTGAAGCTTTCTTT. This gives the protein CASSYSDVGTEAFF.

J is TRBJ1-3 and V is TRBV27; D unresolved. V was clipped by 8 bases and J by 0 bases, with 11 bases between them. This CDR3 spans 14 amino acids. Germline V lookup: CDR1 MNHEY, CDR2 SMNVEV (reference sequence). The CDR3 protein is CASRDGYSGNTIYF. CDR3 bases: TGTGCCAGCCGCGACGGCTACTCTGGAAACACCATATATTTT.

Ten or more counts support this clonotype. The V gene is TRBV5-8, the J gene TRBJ2-6; either TRBD1 or TRBD2 may supply D (6 bases each). V lost 5 bases, J lost 0 bases, and 9 bases lay in between. Germline-derived CDR1 and CDR2 are SGHTS and YDEGEE. CDR3 length: 15 residues. CDR3 region: CASRGGISGANVLTF. The DNA of the CDR3 is TGTGCCAGCAGAGGGGGGATCTCTGGGGCCAACGTCCTGACTTTC.

This clonotype has a handful of counts. The chain combines TRBV30 with TRBJ2-3, with D possibly being TRBD1 (5 bases). This CDR3 has 10 amino acids. Germline V gene data show CDR1 as GTSNPN and CDR2 as SVGIG (reference sequence). This CDR3 reads CAAGANTQYF. In DNA, the CDR3 is TGTGCGGCTGGGGCTAATACGCAGTATTTT.

This clonotype was counted ten times or more. The chain joins TRBV20-1 to TRBJ2-7; no clear D gene. Trimming left V 2 bases short and J 6 bases short, with 20 bases between. The CDR3 is 15 amino acids. The germline gives CDR1 DFQATT, CDR2 SNEGSKA (reference sequence). DNA for the CDR3: TGCAGTGCTAGATGGGCGTCTATAGGTTTCGGCGAGCAGTACTTC. It codes for CSARWASIGFGEQYF.

V usage is TRBV7-8 and J usage is TRBJ1-1; perhaps TRBD1 as D (6 bases). The CDR3 totals 16 residues. Germline values: CDR1 SGHVS, CDR2 FQNEAQ. V gave up 3 bases and J gave up 2 bases, with 16 bases separating them. CDR3 residues: CASSFRQVWGNTEAFF. The CDR3, as DNA: TGTGCCAGCAGCTTCAGACAGGTATGGGGAAACACTGAAGCTTTCTTT.

Ten or more counts support this clonotype. The chain links TRBV6-1 to TRBJ1-1; 9 nucleotides line up with TRBD1. Germline V gene lookup returns CDR1 MNHNS and CDR2 SASEGT. Trimming took 5 bases from V and 0 from J; bases not matched to a gene: 13. The CDR3 covers 18 residues. The CDR3 protein is CASSYVPGQGLLNTEAFF. The CDR3 DNA reads as TGTGCCAGCAGTTACGTTCCGGGACAGGGTTTGTTGAACACTGAAGCTTTCTTT.

This clonotype was observed many times. DNA of the CDR3: TGTGCCAGCAGCGGTCGGGGGCCCCTTAACACTGAAGCTTTCTTT. Encoded protein: CASSGRGPLNTEAFF. The rearrangement uses TRBV27 and TRBJ1-1, with D possibly being TRBD1 (6 bases). This CDR3 comprises 15 residues. V was clipped by 6 bases and J by 2 bases, with 16 bases between them. Germline assignment: CDR1 MNHEY and CDR2 SMNVEV (reference sequence).

This clonotype was counted many times. The chain uses TRBV29-1 and TRBJ2-5, with 11 nucleotides matching TRBD2. The CDR3 consists of 15 residues. Unmatched junction bases numbered 12, after V lost 7 bases and J lost 5 bases. In germline, CDR1 is SQVTM, CDR2 ANQGSEA. The CDR3 DNA is TGCAGCGGATGGACTAGCGGGTTTAGGAGGGAGACCCAGTACTTC. Translating it yields CSGWTSGFRRETQYF.

V usage is TRBV6-4 and J usage is TRBJ2-6; TRBD2 matches at 7 bases. Trimming removed 3 bases from V and 9 bases from J; junction bases left unmatched: 5. The germline V gene encodes CDR1 MRHNA and CDR2 SNTAGT. The CDR3 has 14 residues. The DNA of the CDR3 is TGTGCCAGCAGTGAATGGGGGGGTGGCAACGTCCTGACTTTC. Its translation is CASSEWGGGNVLTF.